This TCR beta chain was identified during a study of identical twins. General observations from the study: Models came in too low on out-of-frame TCR alpha sharing in monozygotic twins. The authors drew conclusions from cross-sectional statistical analysis rather than following the same donors. Zero-insertion results could be subject to partial confounding by invariant MAIT and iNKT cells.

One entry per CDR3 protein results from TCRdb running MiXCR on the 5' RACE reads. The sample consists of 1.5 million to 2 million distinct CDR3 sequences, around 33% of them appearing once. CDR3 length: 12 amino acids. Trimming removed 2 bases from V and 2 bases from J, with 4 bases in between. Germline V gene lookup returns CDR1 SGHDT and CDR2 YYEEEE. There are a few counts of this clonotype. Its cognate antigen is unknown. This chain uses TRBV5-6 with TRBJ1-2; D not certain. The sequence came from a newborn girl in good health. The sample consisted of cord blood. CDR3 sequence (DNA): TGTGCCAGCAGCTTCGAGAACTATGGCTACACCTTC. This encodes CASSFENYGYTF.